This TCR beta chain was recorded in a study of radiotherapy plus CTLA-4 blockade in lung cancer. Of note for this clone: Other DNA sequences in the same sample also yield this CDR3.

Trimming stripped 0 bases from V and 6 bases from J, with 4 bases between. The CDR3 is made up of 12 amino acids. Germline-derived CDR1 and CDR2 are SGHNT and YYREEE (reference sequence). Clones were sequenced by immunoSEQ multiplex PCR, and TCRdb holds only the in-frame ones, with some missing. Of over 100,000 clones listed, roughly 86% are singletons. The origin of this receptor is a human donor with non-small cell lung cancer that progressed on radiotherapy plus ipilimumab. Some clones in this sample may be carry-over from other donors' samples. The chain combines TRBV5-4 with TRBJ1-5; D call uncertain. The sequencing here drew on peripheral blood, taken from a patient treated with radiotherapy plus ipilimumab. CDR3 protein: CASSLVGQPQHF. CDR3 DNA: TGTGCCAGCAGCTTGGTCGGTCAGCCCCAGCATTTT.